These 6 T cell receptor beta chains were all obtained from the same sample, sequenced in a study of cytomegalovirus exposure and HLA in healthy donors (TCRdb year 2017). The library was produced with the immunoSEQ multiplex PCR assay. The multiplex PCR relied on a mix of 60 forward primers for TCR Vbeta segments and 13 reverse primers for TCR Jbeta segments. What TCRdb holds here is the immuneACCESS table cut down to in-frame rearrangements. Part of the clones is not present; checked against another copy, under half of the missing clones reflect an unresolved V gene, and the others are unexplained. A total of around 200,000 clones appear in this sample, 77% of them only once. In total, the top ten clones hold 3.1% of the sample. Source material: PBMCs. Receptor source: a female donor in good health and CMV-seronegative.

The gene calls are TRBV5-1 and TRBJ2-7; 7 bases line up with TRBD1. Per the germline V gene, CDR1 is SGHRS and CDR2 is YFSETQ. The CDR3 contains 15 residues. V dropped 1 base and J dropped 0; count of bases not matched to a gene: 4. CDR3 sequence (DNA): TGCGCCAGCAGCTTGTCCGGACAGGTCTCCTACGAGCAGTACTTC. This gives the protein CASSLSGQVSYEQYF.

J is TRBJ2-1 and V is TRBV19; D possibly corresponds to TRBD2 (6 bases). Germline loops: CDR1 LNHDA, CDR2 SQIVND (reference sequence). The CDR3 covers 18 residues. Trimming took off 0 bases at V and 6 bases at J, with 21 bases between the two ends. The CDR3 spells CASSIEIYAGSWGNEQFF. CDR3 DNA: TGTGCCAGTAGTATAGAGATTTACGCGGGGAGTTGGGGCAATGAGCAGTTCTTC.

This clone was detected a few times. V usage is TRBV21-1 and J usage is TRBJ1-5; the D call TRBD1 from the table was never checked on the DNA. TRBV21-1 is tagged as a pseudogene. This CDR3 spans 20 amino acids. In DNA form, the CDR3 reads TGTGCCAGCAGCCGTTTTTTAAGGTCTCTGGACAGGGTAAGTCTGCAGCCCCAGCATTTT. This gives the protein CASSRFLRSLDRVSLQPQHF.

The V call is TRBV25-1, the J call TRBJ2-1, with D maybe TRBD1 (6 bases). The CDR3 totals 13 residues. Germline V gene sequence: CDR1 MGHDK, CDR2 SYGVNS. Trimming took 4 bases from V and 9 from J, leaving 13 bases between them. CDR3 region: CASSGKTGFEQFF. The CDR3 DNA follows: TGTGCCAGCAGTGGAAAGACAGGTTTTGAGCAGTTCTTC.

The CDR3 bases are TGTGCCAGCAGCTTGACTAGCGGGAGCAGATACTACGAGCAGTACTTC. This encodes CASSLTSGSRYYEQYF. The chain uses TRBV7-9 and TRBJ2-7, with 12 nucleotides matching TRBD2. Per the germline V gene, CDR1 is SEHNR and CDR2 is FQNEAQ (reference sequence). Germline trimming cut 3 bases from V and 3 bases from J; bases unmatched to any gene: 6. This CDR3 has 16 residues.

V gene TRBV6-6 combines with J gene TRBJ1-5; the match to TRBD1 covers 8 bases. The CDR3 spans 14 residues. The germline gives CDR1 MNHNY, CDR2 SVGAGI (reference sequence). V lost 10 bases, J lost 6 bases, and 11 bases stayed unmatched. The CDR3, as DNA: TGTGCCACCAACGCCAGGGGGCAGGGTCAGCCCCAGCATTTT. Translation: CATNARGQGQPQHF.